Sequencing of this TCR beta chain was carried out in a study of kidney transplant recipient with SARS-CoV-2 infection. One entry per CDR3 protein results from TCRdb running MiXCR on the reads. The sample holds under 300,000 distinct CDR3 sequences, 25% to 35% seen once. This clonotype was detected ten times or more. There are 14 residues in the CDR3. The germline V gene encodes CDR1 SGHNT and CDR2 YYREEE (reference sequence). V gave up 3 bases and J gave up 4 bases; unmatched junction bases: 7. The chain has TRBV5-4 and TRBJ2-7; 7 bases line up with TRBD2. The TCR sequence derives from a male patient younger than 45 who had COVID-19 and was a kidney transplant recipient. Some T cells may be transferred from the graft donor. Sequencing used a blood sample, obtained at baseline and on approximately day 120 from a kidney transplant recipient. CDR3 loop: CASSSQGGFYEQYF. Here the CDR3 DNA reads TGTGCCAGCAGCTCGCAGGGAGGGTTTTACGAGCAGTACTTC.